This TCR beta chain stems from a study of T cell repertoires in cytomegalovirus infection. TCRdb used MiXCR to reprocess the reads, holding one entry per CDR3 protein. This table holds under 300,000 distinct CDR3 sequences, 9% to 15% found once. CDR1 and CDR2 from the germline V gene are MNHNY and SVGAGI (reference sequence). The length of the CDR3 is 17 residues. The V gene end was trimmed by 0 bases and the J gene end by 4 bases; junction bases not matched to a gene: 4. The TCR originated in a human donor in good health (CMV status not recorded). Some clones in this sample may be carry-over from other donors' samples. Material for sequencing was PBMCs. V and J are TRBV6-6 and TRBJ1-5; 12 bases agree with TRBD1. DNA for the CDR3: TGTGCCAGCAGTTACTCCGGGACAGGGGGCGGGAATCAGCCCCAGCATTTT. Amino acid sequence: CASSYSGTGGGNQPQHF.